The 19 T cell receptor beta chains below all came from one sample that was sequenced in a study of blood T cell repertoires in COVID-19 (TCRdb year 2020). The method was the immunoSEQ multiplex PCR assay. Sourced from immuneACCESS, this table was stored by TCRdb with only in-frame sequences that have V and J called. A share of the clones is absent; for the studies checked, an unresolved V gene accounts for under half, and the remainder has no known explanation. Within this sample are around 56,000 clones, with about 93% of them counted one time only. Together, the top ten hold 15% to 20% of the sample. The sample was peripheral blood. Receptor source: a man at least 80 years old with acute or convalescent COVID-19.

A few counts support this clone. The chain is built from TRBV30 and TRBJ1-4, with TRBD1 matching 9 bases. V shed 2 bases, J shed 4 bases, and the junction held 11 bases outside the gene matches. Germline V CDR1 and CDR2: GTSNPN, SVGIG (reference sequence). This CDR3 has 17 amino acids. Here the CDR3 reads CAWSRRQGGLFNEKLFF. In nucleotides, the CDR3 is TGTGCCTGGAGTCGTCGACAGGGGGGCCTTTTTAATGAAAAACTGTTTTTT. Full variable domain (remainder filled in from reference TRBV30 and TRBJ1-4): SQTIHQWPATLVQPVGSPLSLECTVEGTSNPNLYWYRQAAGRGLQLLFYSVGIGQISSEVPQNLSASRPQDRQFILSSKKLLLSDSGFYLCAWSRRQGGLFNEKLFFGSGTQLSVL.

This clone was found once. This chain joins TRBV9 and TRBJ2-1, with 16 nucleotides matching TRBD2. V gave up 4 bases and J gave up 7 bases; unmatched junction bases: 11. Germline V gene data show CDR1 as SGDLS and CDR2 as YYNGEE. The CDR3 has 18 residues. CDR3 sequence reads: CASSPRGTSGGAKNEQFF. Written as DNA, the CDR3 is TGTGCCAGCAGCCCCCGGGGGACTAGCGGGGGGGCTAAAAATGAGCAGTTCTTC.

The gene calls are TRBV18 and TRBJ1-2, with TRBD1 matching 8 bases. Germline V gene sequence: CDR1 KGHSH, CDR2 LQKENI. The CDR3 has 14 amino acids. Trimming took 1 base from V and 6 from J; bases not matched to a gene: 4. CDR3 protein: CASSPRGQVDGYTF. CDR3 DNA: TGTGCCAGCTCACCACGGGGACAGGTAGATGGCTACACCTTC.

The chain joins TRBV5-1 to TRBJ1-2, with 10 bases aligning to TRBD1. CDR3 size: 14 residues. Looked up from germline, CDR1 is SGHRS and CDR2 is YFSETQ. V lost 4 bases, J lost 8 bases, and 8 bases stayed unmatched. The CDR3 bases are TGCGCCAGCAGCCCCAGACAGGGGGCGGAAGGCTACACCTTC. Protein product: CASSPRQGAEGYTF.

The rearrangement joins TRBV19 to TRBJ2-5; the match to TRBD1 covers 8 bases. V dropped 3 bases and J dropped 4; count of bases not matched to a gene: 4. The CDR3 sequence is 14 residues long. Germline V gives CDR1 LNHDA, CDR2 SQIVND (reference sequence). In DNA form, the CDR3 reads TGTGCCAGTAGTATCGGACAGGGTCTAGAGACCCAGTACTTC. Translating gives CASSIGQGLETQYF.

The chain is built from TRBV3-1 (or the pseudogene TRBV3-2) and TRBJ1-2; D is perhaps TRBD1 (6 bases). This CDR3 spans 15 amino acids. V lost 0 bases to trimming and J lost 0 bases, with 8 bases between them. Germline V gene lookup returns CDR1 LGHDT and CDR2 YNNKEL (reference sequence). Here the CDR3 reads CASSQEQGPNYGYTF. In nucleotides, the CDR3 is TGTGCCAGCAGCCAAGAACAGGGACCTAACTATGGCTACACCTTC.

The V and J genes are TRBV30 and TRBJ1-5, with a weak D call TRBD1 (5 bases). The CDR3 consists of 15 residues. The V gene lost 1 base and the J gene lost 2 bases, with 12 bases spanning the gap. Germline values: CDR1 GTSNPN, CDR2 SVGIG (reference sequence). The CDR3 spells CAWSEGQGGNQPQHF. As DNA, the CDR3 is TGTGCCTGGAGTGAGGGGCAGGGTGGCAATCAGCCCCAGCATTTT.

The gene calls are TRBV11-3 and TRBJ2-3, with 7 bases lining up with TRBD1. The CDR3 consists of 17 residues. After removal of 7 bases from V and 0 bases from J, the junction contained 13 bases not matched to a gene. The germline V gene has CDR1 SGHNT and CDR2 YENEEA. CDR3 loop: CASIHLTGVSSTDTQYF. DNA for the CDR3: TGTGCCAGCATCCATCTCACAGGGGTAAGCAGCACAGATACGCAGTATTTT.

The CDR3 is CASSLFGRADTQYF. In DNA form, the CDR3 reads TGCGCCAGCAGCTTGTTTGGGCGGGCAGATACGCAGTATTTT. The gene calls are TRBV5-1 and TRBJ2-3, with D possibly TRBD2 on 5 matching bases. With 1 base removed from V and 4 bases from J, the gap between germline ends came to 10 bases. Germline CDR1 SGHRS, CDR2 YFSETQ. The CDR3 runs 14 residues.

On this clone itself: At the DNA level, this CDR3 is encoded by other sequences in the same sample as well. This chain connects TRBV5-1 to TRBJ2-5; the match to TRBD2 covers 10 bases. With 2 bases clipped from V and 4 bases from J, the junction kept 2 bases outside the gene matches. The CDR3 loop spans 14 amino acids. Germline V gene sequence: CDR1 SGHRS, CDR2 YFSETQ. DNA of the CDR3: TGCGCCAGCAGCTTAAGCGGGGGGGCAGAGACCCAGTACTTC. Encoded protein: CASSLSGGAETQYF.

This chain uses TRBV11-1 with TRBJ2-5, with a possible D match to TRBD2 (5 bases). V lost 2 bases and J lost 5, with 15 bases in between. The germline gives CDR1 SGHAT, CDR2 FQDESV (reference sequence). CDR3 size: 15 residues. CDR3 in DNA: TGTGCCAGCAGCTTAACTCCAGGAACGGGGGAGACCCAGTACTTC. Protein sequence: CASSLTPGTGETQYF. Looking up the rest from reference TRBV11-1 and TRBJ2-5 gives the full variable domain: EAEVAQSPRYKITEKSQAVAFWCDPISGHATLYWYRQILGQGPELLVQFQDESVVDDSQLPKDRFSAERLKGVDSTLKIQPAELGDSAMYLCASSLTPGTGETQYFGPGTRLLVL.

This chain uses TRBV4-2 with TRBJ1-4; a weak D match, TRBD1 (5 bases). CDR1 and CDR2 (germline): LGHNA, YNFKEQ. The V gene lost 1 base and the J gene lost 3 bases, with 12 bases spanning the gap. The CDR3 totals 16 residues. Here the CDR3 DNA reads TGTGCCAGCAGCCAAGGTGCGACGGGGGCTAATGAAAAACTGTTTTTT. It is translated as CASSQGATGANEKLFF.

The chain combines TRBV6-1 with TRBJ1-1; D is unclear. The CDR3 covers 14 residues. Looked up from germline, CDR1 is MNHNS and CDR2 is SASEGT. Trimming cost V 2 bases and J 2 bases, with 9 bases left between them. CDR3 sequence: CASSESELNTEAFF. CDR3 nucleotide sequence: TGTGCCAGCAGTGAATCCGAACTAAACACTGAAGCTTTCTTT.

This chain joins TRBV7-9 and TRBJ2-2; TRBD1 agrees at 8 bases. V was pared by 5 bases and J by 7 bases, with 9 bases of the junction left unmatched. Looked up from germline, CDR1 is SEHNR and CDR2 is FQNEAQ (reference sequence). This CDR3 is 15 amino acids long. The CDR3 is CASSQPDRDVGELFF. Here the CDR3 DNA reads TGTGCCAGCAGCCAACCGGACAGGGACGTCGGGGAGCTGTTTTTT.

This rearrangement joins TRBV28 to TRBJ1-1, with a tentative D call TRBD1 (5 bases). The CDR3 totals 14 residues. Trimming cost V 3 bases and J 6 bases, with 14 bases left between them. The germline CDR1 and CDR2 sequences are MDHEN and SYDVKM. The CDR3 loop reads CASSLDGGRAEAFF. CDR3 in DNA: TGTGCCAGCAGTTTGGACGGGGGGAGGGCTGAAGCTTTCTTT.

The chain links TRBV28 to TRBJ2-1, with 8 nucleotides matching TRBD2. This CDR3 is 13 amino acids long. Per the germline V gene, CDR1 is MDHEN and CDR2 is SYDVKM. J gave up 8 bases and V 8 bases, and 8 bases lay outside the gene matches. The CDR3 DNA sequence: TGTGCCAGCGCCGGGGGGGCCACGGATGAGCAGTTCTTC. Residues: CASAGGATDEQFF.

V and J are TRBV5-1 and TRBJ2-1; possibly TRBD2 for D (6 bases). V gave up 4 bases and J gave up 10 bases, with 18 bases separating them. CDR1 SGHRS and CDR2 YFSETQ come from the germline V gene. This CDR3 contains 14 residues. The chain's CDR3 is CASSPIPGDWEQFF. The CDR3 DNA sequence: TGCGCCAGCAGCCCGATCCCGGGGGATTGGGAGCAGTTCTTC.

This chain connects TRBV6-5 to TRBJ1-6, with D possibly being TRBD1 (6 bases). Trimming cost V 0 bases and J 7 bases, with 13 bases left between them. Germline loops: CDR1 MNHEY, CDR2 SVGAGI. The CDR3 is 16 residues long. CDR3 nucleotides: TGTGCCAGCAGTTACTCGATCGCAGGGGCGAATTCACCCCTCCACTTT. Protein product: CASSYSIAGANSPLHF.

In this sample, this clone turned up a few times. The V and J genes are TRBV29-1 and TRBJ1-6; D uncertain. V lost 3 bases and J 5 bases, leaving 8 bases between the germline ends. The CDR3 is made up of 13 amino acids. CDR1 SQVTM and CDR2 ANQGSEA come from the germline V gene. The CDR3 DNA reads as TGCAGCGTTGACGTCGGGGATAATTCACCCCTCCACTTT. Translating it yields CSVDVGDNSPLHF.